This T cell receptor (beta chain) was found in a study of cytomegalovirus exposure and HLA in healthy donors. Overall study context: Among over 300 genotyped donors, around 82% fell in the Caucasian-associated ancestry cluster.

The study, taken as a whole, reports: It was taken for granted in presence/absence analyses that sequencing depth across donors was roughly uniform. With high specificity and sensitivity, the classifier reportedly diagnosed cytomegalovirus status.

On this clone: Its antigen remains unknown.

Both 60 Vbeta primers and 13 Jbeta primers went into the PCR. TCRdb keeps only in-frame clones here, not all; method: immunoSEQ multiplex PCR. The repertoire includes about 120,000 clones, 75% to 90% of them detected once, and 2.5% sits in the top ten. This receptor was identified in a young man in good health and CMV-seronegative. The specimen sequenced was PBMCs.

The CDR3: CASNSGGSYEQYF. The CDR3 DNA is TGTGCCAGCAATTCGGGAGGGAGTTACGAGCAGTACTTC. This chain joins TRBV9 and TRBJ2-7, with 8 positions matching TRBD2. The CDR3 is 13 amino acids. From germline, CDR1 is SGDLS and CDR2 YYNGEE. V lost 6 bases to trimming and J lost 4 bases; unmatched junction nucleotides: 6.